The TCR beta chain described here comes from a study of T cells in Graves' hyperthyroidism and ophthalmopathy. About the research overall: Blood was drawn when the patient was first diagnosed and still untreated.

Authors of the study amplified TCR beta CDR3 regions from RNA transcripts. When the TCR CDR3 underwent first-round RT-PCR, the HTBI primer set was used. Each CDR3 protein is one row after TCRdb ran MiXCR on the multiplex PCR reads. In the table there are roughly 600,000 distinct CDR3 sequences, roughly 14% of which are singletons. In its sample, this clonotype was seen many times. The target antigen is unknown. Per the germline V gene, CDR1 is DFQATT and CDR2 is SNEGSKA (reference sequence). The CDR3 loop spans 13 amino acids. Trimming pared 1 base from V and 3 bases from J, leaving 10 bases between. Broader study findings: Most expanded thyroid clonotypes above 0.001 recurred in blood. Using 13 V-J features, a model discriminated ophthalmopathy from stable hyperthyroidism.

The V call is TRBV20-1, the J call TRBJ2-7, with D unresolved. Material: blood. The clonotype was recovered from a woman aged 50 to 60 with Graves' ophthalmopathy. CDR3 residues: CSARAGQIYEQYF. The DNA of the CDR3 is TGCAGTGCTAGAGCTGGCCAGATCTACGAGCAGTACTTC.